The 8 T cell receptor beta chains presented below share a single source sample, sequenced in a study of regulatory T cells in long-lasting Graves disease. Arm-PCR of CDR3 regions with iRepertoire HTBI primers generated TCR beta libraries. TCRdb called the multiplex PCR reads again in MiXCR, with one record for every CDR3 protein. This sample yields over 450,000 distinct CDR3 sequences, of which about a fifth are seen a single time; less than 9% belongs to the top ten. Stated time point: persistent/refractory GD, antithyroid drugs over 5 years with positive TRAb. Following extraction of RNA from PBMCs, that RNA was used to make the TCR library. Sequences were derived from peripheral blood mononuclear cells (PBMCs), sampled when the disease was refractory, from a patient treated with antithyroid drugs. These receptors all come from a female donor with Graves disease.

As for this clonotype: Germline is not matched at one junction end, which may reflect a read error. The chain links TRBV28 to TRBJ2-7, with D unresolved. The CDR3 is 12 residues long. Germline V gene sequence: CDR1 MDHEN, CDR2 SYDVKM. The CDR3 region is CASSSSSHEQHF. CDR3 nucleotide sequence: TGTGCCAGCAGTTCTTCAAGCCACGAGCAGCACTTC.

The chain uses TRBV7-9 and TRBJ2-4, with unresolved D. CDR1 and CDR2 from the germline V gene are SEHNR and FQNEAQ (reference sequence). The CDR3 totals 16 residues. Trimming removed 2 bases at V and 1 base at J, with 12 bases between. The CDR3 here is CASSLYSLEAKNIQYF. In DNA, the CDR3 is TGTGCCAGCAGCTTATATTCTCTAGAGGCCAAAAACATTCAGTACTTC.

V gene TRBV5-1 combines with J gene TRBJ1-1, with 11 bases fitting TRBD1. V trimming: 4 bases; J trimming: 2 bases; junction bases outside the gene matches: 7. CDR3 length: 16 residues. Germline V gene sequence: CDR1 SGHRS, CDR2 YFSETQ. The CDR3 loop reads CASSPWTGGDNTEAFF. Here the CDR3 DNA reads TGCGCCAGCAGCCCTTGGACAGGGGGCGACAACACTGAAGCTTTCTTT.

Turning to this clonotype: Given a much more abundant clone one base away, this may be a read error. This chain uses TRBV7-2 with TRBJ2-6, with 7 bases matching TRBD1. This CDR3 is 17 amino acids long. Germline CDR1 is SGHTA and CDR2 is FQGNSA. V lost 0 bases to trimming and J lost 0 bases; unmatched junction nucleotides: 2. The CDR3 is CASSLAGQISGANVLTF. DNA for the CDR3: TGTGCCAGCAGCTTAGCGGGACAGATCTCTGGGGCCAACGTCCTGACTTTC.

The sample holds many counts of this clonotype. The rearrangement links TRBV28 to TRBJ1-5; tentative D call: TRBD1 (6 bases). Deletions cut 3 bases from V and 1 base from J, with 13 bases between. This CDR3 region has 16 residues. Germline V lookup: CDR1 MDHEN, CDR2 SYDVKM. CDR3 sequence (DNA): TGTGCCAGCAGTTTTGTTGTGGGGGCGAGCAATCAGCCCCAGCATTTT. This translates into CASSFVVGASNQPQHF.

This clonotype was picked up a small number of times. The V call is TRBV6-2 or TRBV6-3, the J call TRBJ2-4, with D possibly matching TRBD2 (6 bases). Germline V gives CDR1 MNHEY, CDR2 SVGEGT. With 1 base removed from V and 2 bases from J, the gap between germline ends came to 9 bases. The CDR3 is made up of 15 amino acids. In DNA, the CDR3 is TGTGCCAGCAGTTACTGGGGGGTTCCCAAAAACATTCAGTACTTC. Residues: CASSYWGVPKNIQYF.

For the CDR3, the DNA is TGTGCCATCAGTGCTGCTCCTAGCGGGAACACCGGGGAGCTGTTTTTT. Encoded protein: CAISAAPSGNTGELFF. The chain couples TRBV10-3 to TRBJ2-2; TRBD2 matches at 7 bases. This CDR3 region has 16 residues. With 4 bases clipped from V and 1 base from J, the junction kept 6 bases outside the gene matches. Per the germline V gene, CDR1 is ENHRY and CDR2 is SYGVKD.

There are a few counts of this clonotype. The chain recombines TRBV12-3 or TRBV12-4 with TRBJ1-5, with a tentative D call TRBD1 (5 bases). Trimming shortened V by 5 bases and J by 1 base, and 15 bases separated the two germline ends. The length of the CDR3 is 16 residues. The CDR3 nucleotides are TGTGCCAGCAGTCTACCTACGGGGGGAAGCAATCAGCCCCAGCATTTT. Translation: CASSLPTGGSNQPQHF.